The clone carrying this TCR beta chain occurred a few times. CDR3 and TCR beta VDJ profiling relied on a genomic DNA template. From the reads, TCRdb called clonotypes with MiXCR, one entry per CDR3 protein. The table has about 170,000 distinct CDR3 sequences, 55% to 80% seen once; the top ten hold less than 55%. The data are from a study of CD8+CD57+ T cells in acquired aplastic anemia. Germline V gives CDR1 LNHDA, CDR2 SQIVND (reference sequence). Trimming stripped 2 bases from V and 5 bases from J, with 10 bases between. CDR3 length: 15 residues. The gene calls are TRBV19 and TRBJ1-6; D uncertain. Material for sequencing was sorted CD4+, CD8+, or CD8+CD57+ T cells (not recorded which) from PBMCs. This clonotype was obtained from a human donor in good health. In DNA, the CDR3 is TGTGCCAGTAGTATAAGTGGGAAAGATAATTCACCCCTCCACTTT. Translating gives CASSISGKDNSPLHF. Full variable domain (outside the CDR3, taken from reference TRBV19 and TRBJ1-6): DGGITQSPKYLFRKEGQNVTLSCEQNLNHDAMYWYRQDPGQGLRLIYYSQIVNDFQKGDIAEGYSVSREKKESFPLTVTSAQKNPTAFYLCASSISGKDNSPLHFGNGTRLTVT.